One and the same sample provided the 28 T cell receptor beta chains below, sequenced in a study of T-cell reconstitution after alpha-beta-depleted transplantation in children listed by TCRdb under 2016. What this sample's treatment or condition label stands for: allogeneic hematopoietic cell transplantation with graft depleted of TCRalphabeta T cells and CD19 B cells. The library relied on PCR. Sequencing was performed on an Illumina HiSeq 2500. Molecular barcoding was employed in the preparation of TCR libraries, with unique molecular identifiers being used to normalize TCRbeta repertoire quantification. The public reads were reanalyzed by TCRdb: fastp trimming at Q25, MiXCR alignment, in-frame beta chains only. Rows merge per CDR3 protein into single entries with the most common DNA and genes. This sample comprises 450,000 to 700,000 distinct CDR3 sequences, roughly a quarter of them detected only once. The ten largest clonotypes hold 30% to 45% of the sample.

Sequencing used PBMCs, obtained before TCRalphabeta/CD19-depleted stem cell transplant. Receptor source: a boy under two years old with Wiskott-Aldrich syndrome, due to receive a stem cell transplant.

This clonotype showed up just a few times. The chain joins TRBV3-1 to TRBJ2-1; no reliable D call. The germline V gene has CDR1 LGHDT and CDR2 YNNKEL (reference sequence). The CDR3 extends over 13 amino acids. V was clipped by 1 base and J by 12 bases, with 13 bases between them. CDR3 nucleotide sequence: TGTGCCAGCAGCCAAGTTAGGCGCCTGGGGCAGTTCTTC. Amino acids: CASSQVRRLGQFF.

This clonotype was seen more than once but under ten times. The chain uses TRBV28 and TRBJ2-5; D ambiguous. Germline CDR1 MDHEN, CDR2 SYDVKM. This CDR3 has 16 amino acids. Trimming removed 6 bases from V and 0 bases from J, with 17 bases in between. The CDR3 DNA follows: TGTGCCAGCAGCATAGGATTCGGCCCCGACCAAGAGACCCAGTACTTC. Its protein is CASSIGFGPDQETQYF.

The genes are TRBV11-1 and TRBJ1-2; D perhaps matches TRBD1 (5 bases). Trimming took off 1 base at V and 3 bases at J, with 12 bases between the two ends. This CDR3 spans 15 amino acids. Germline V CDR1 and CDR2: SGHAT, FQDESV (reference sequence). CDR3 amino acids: CASSLGGARDYGYTF. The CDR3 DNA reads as TGTGCCAGCAGCTTAGGAGGGGCCAGAGACTATGGCTACACCTTC.

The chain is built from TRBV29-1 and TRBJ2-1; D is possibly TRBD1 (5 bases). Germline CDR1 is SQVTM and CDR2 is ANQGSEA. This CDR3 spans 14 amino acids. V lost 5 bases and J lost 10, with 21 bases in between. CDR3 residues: CSVPAPTAIPEQFF. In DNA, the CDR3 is TGCAGCGTTCCCGCCCCGACAGCGATACCCGAGCAGTTCTTC.

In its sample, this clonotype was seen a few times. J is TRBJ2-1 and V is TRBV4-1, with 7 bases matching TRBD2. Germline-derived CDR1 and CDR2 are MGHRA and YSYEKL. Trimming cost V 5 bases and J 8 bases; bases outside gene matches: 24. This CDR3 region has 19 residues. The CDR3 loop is CASSKVNAPLATIAYEQFF. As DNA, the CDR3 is TGCGCCAGCAGCAAAGTGAATGCGCCACTAGCGACAATCGCCTATGAGCAGTTCTTC.

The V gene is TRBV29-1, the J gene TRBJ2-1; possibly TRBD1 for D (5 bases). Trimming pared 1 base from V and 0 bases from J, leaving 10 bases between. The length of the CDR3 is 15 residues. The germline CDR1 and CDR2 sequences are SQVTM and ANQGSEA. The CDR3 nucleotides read TGCAGCGTTGAAGGGGGCGGAAGCTCCTACAATGAGCAGTTCTTC. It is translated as CSVEGGGSSYNEQFF.

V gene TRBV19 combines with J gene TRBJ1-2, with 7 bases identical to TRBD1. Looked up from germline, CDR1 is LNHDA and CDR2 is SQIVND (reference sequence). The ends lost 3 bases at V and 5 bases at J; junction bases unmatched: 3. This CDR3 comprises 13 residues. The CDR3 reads CASSIDRAYGYTF. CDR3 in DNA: TGTGCCAGTAGTATTGACAGGGCTTATGGCTACACCTTC.

CDR3 sequence reads: CSARDPRSGGRAYEQYF. The DNA for the CDR3 is TGCAGTGCTAGAGATCCCCGTTCAGGCGGGAGGGCTTACGAGCAGTACTTC. The rearrangement uses TRBV20-1 and TRBJ2-7; 9 nucleotides line up with TRBD2. With 0 bases clipped from V and 4 bases from J, the junction kept 13 bases outside the gene matches. Germline assignment: CDR1 DFQATT and CDR2 SNEGSKA (reference sequence). The CDR3 is 17 residues long.

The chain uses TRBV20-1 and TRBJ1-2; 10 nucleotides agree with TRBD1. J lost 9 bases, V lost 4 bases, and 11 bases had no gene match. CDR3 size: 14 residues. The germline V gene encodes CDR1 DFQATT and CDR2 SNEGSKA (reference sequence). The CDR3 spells CSATPGQGRISYTF. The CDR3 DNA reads TGCAGTGCTACCCCGGGACAGGGGAGGATTAGCTACACCTTC.

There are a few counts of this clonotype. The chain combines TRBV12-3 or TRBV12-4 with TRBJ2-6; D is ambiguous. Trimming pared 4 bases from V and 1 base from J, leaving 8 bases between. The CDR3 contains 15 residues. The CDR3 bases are TGTGCCAGCAGTTCACCCCCATCTGGGGCCAACGTCCTGACTTTC. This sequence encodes CASSSPPSGANVLTF.

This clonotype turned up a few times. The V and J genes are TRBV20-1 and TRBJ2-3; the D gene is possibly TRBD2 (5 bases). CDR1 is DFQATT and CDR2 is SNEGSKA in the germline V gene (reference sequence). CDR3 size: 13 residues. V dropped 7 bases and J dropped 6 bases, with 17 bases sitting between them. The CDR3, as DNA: TGCAGTGTACACAAGCGGACGGGGGATACGCAGTATTTT. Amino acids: CSVHKRTGDTQYF.

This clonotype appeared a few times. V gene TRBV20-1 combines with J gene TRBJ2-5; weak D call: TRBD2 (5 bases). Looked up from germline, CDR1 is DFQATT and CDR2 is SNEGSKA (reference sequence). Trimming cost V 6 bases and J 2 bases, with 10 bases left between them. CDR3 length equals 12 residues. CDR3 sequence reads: CSAGVSQETQYF. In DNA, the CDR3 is TGCAGTGCCGGGGTTTCGCAAGAGACCCAGTACTTC.

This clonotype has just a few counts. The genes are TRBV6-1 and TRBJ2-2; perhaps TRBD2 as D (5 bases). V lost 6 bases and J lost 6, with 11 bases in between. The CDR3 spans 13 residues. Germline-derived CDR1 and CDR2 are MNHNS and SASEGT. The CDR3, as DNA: TGTGCCAGCAGGTCGAGGGTGGCCGGGGAGCTGTTTTTT. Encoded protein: CASRSRVAGELFF.

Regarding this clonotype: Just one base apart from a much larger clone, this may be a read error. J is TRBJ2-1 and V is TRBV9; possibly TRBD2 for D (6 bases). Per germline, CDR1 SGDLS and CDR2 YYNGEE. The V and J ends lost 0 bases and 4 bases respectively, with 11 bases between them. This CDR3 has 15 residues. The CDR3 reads CASSVGGSGYNEQFF. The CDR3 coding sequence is TGTGCCAGCAGCGTAGGGGGTAGCGGATACAATGAGCAGTTCTTC.

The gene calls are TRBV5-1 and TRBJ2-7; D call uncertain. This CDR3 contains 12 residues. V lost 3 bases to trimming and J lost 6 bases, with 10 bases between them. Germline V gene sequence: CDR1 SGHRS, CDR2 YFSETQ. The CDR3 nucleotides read TGCGCCAGCAGCTGGGATTTCGGCGAGCAGTACTTC. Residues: CASSWDFGEQYF. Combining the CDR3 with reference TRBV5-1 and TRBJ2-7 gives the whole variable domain KAGVTQTPRYLIKTRGQQVTLSCSPISGHRSVSWYQQTPGQGLQFLFEYFSETQRNKGNFPGRFSGRQFSNSRSEMNVSTLELGDSALYLCASSWDFGEQYFGPGTRLTVT.

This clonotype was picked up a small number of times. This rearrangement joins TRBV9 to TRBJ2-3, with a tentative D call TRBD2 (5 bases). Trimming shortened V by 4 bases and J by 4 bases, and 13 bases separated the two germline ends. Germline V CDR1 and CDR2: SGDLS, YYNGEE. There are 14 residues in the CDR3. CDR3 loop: CASSTPKGADTQYF. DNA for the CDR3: TGTGCCAGCAGCACTCCAAAGGGAGCAGATACGCAGTATTTT.

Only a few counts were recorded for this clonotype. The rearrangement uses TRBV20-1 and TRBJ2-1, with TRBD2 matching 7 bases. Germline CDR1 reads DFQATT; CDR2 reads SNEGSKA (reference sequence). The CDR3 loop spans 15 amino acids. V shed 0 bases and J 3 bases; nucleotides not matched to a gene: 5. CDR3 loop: CSARDRREGYNEQFF. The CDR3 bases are TGCAGTGCTAGAGATCGGAGGGAGGGCTACAATGAGCAGTTCTTC.

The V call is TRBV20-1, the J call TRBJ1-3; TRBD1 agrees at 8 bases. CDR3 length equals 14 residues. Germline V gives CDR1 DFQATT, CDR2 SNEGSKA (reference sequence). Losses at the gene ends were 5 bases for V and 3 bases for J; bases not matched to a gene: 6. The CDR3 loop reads CSASDRVGGNTIYF. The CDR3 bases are TGCAGTGCTTCGGACAGGGTCGGTGGAAACACCATATATTTT.

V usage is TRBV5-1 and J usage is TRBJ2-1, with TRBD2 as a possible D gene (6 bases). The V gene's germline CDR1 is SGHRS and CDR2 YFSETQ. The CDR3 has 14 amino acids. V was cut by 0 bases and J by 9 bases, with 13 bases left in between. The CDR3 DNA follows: TGCGCCAGCAGCTTGGGTCGGGAGTCCCGTGAGCAGTTCTTC. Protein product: CASSLGRESREQFF.

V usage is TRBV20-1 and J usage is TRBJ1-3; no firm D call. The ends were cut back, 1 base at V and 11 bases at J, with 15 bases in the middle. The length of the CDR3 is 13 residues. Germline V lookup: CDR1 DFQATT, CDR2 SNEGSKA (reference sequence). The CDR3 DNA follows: TGCAGTGCTAGAGTAACCGTCGGGAGACCCATATATTTT. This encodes CSARVTVGRPIYF.

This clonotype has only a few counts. The CDR3 nucleotides are TGTGCCAGCAGCCGGATGGGCAGGGCCTCCTACGAGCAGTACTTC. The encoded protein is CASSRMGRASYEQYF. This chain links TRBV14 with TRBJ2-7; the D gene is possibly TRBD1 (5 bases). The CDR3 length is 15 residues. Germline lookup yields CDR1 SGHDN and CDR2 FVKESK. V was pared by 4 bases and J by 0 bases, with 13 bases between.

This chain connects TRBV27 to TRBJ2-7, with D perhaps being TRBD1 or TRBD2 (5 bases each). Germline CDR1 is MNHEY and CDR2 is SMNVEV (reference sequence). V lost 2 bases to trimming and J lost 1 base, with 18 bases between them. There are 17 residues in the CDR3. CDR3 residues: CASSLKRGVGRSYEQYF. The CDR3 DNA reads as TGTGCCAGCAGTTTAAAGAGAGGGGTGGGGCGGTCCTACGAGCAGTACTTC.

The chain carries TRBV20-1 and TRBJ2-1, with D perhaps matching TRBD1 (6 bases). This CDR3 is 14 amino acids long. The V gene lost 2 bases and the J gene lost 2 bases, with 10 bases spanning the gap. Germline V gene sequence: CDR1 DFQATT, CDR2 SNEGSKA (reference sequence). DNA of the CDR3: TGCAGTGCTAGACTAAGGGGGACCTACAATGAGCAGTTCTTC. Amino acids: CSARLRGTYNEQFF.

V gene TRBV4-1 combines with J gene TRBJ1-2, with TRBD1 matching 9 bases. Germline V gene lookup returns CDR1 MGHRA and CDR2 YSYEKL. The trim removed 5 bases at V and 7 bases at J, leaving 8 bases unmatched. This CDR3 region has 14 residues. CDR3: CASSTPGTGPGYTF. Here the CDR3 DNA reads TGCGCCAGCAGCACTCCCGGGACAGGGCCTGGCTACACCTTC.

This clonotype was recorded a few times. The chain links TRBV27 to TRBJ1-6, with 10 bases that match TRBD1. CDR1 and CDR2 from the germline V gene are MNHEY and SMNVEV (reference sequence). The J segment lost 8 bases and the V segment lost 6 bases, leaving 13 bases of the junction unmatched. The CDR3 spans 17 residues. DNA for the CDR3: TGTGCCAGCAGACTGACAGGGGGCGCAAGCACATATTCACCCCTCCACTTT. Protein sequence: CASRLTGGASTYSPLHF.

CDR3 DNA sequence: TGTGCCAGCAGCGCTTCAGGGAGCAAAGCTTTCTTT. Its protein is CASSASGSKAFF. V usage is TRBV28 and J usage is TRBJ1-1; D possibly corresponds to TRBD1 (5 bases). V was pared by 6 bases and J by 9 bases, with 14 bases between. CDR1 and CDR2 (germline): MDHEN, SYDVKM. CDR3 length equals 12 residues.

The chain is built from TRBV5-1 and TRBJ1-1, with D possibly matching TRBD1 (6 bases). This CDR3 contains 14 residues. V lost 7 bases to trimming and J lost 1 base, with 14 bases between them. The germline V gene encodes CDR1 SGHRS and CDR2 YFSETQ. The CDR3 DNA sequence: TGCGCCAGCGGCAACTCGGGACAGAACACTGAAGCTTTCTTT. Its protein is CASGNSGQNTEAFF.

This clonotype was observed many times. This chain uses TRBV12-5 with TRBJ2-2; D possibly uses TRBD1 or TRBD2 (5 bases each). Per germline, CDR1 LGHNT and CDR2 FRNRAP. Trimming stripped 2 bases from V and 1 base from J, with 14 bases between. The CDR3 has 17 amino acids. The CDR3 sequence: CASGLLLTAENTGELFF. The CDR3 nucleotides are TGTGCTAGTGGTTTGCTTCTGACAGCGGAGAACACCGGGGAGCTGTTTTTT. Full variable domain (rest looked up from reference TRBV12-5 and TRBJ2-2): DARVTQTPRHKVTEMGQEVTMRCQPILGHNTVFWYRQTMMQGLELLAYFRNRAPLDDSGMPKDRFSAEMPDATLATLKIQPSEPRDSAVYFCASGLLLTAENTGELFFGEGSRLTVL.